The rows below give T cell receptor beta chains drawn from one sample of a study of T cell changes during pregnancy in multiple sclerosis. Here immunoSEQ multiplex PCR was the method, and the copy in TCRdb shows in-frame clones only, minus some. The data show under 55,000 clones, roughly 94% seen once. This material consisted of CD4+ T cells from peripheral blood mononuclear cells, taken in the third trimester of pregnancy. Receptors originate from a female donor with multiple sclerosis, enrolled in a pregnancy study. The CDR3 runs from the conserved cysteine through the conserved F or W. The D gene is left open where the match is weak. Clone size is given for some rows only: seen once, a few or many times, or a class if the clone is expanded.

v_call: TRBV5-1; d_call: TRBD1; j_call: TRBJ1-2; clone_size: .; cdr3_aa: CASRTGQGAPGYTF; cdr3_nt: TGCGCCAGCAGAACTGGACAGGGGGCCCCTGGCTACACCTTC
v_call: TRBV2; d_call: .; j_call: TRBJ2-7; clone_size: .; cdr3_aa: CASSELPGSYEQYF; cdr3_nt: TGTGCCAGCAGTGAACTCCCCGGGAGCTACGAGCAGTACTTC
v_call: TRBV7-2; d_call: TRBD2; j_call: TRBJ2-5; clone_size: .; cdr3_aa: CASSFGGLAGGKEETQYF; cdr3_nt: TGTGCCAGCAGCTTTGGGGGACTAGCGGGGGGTAAAGAAGAGACCCAGTACTTC
v_call: TRBV5-5; d_call: .; j_call: TRBJ1-6; clone_size: .; cdr3_aa: CASSSRVAGASSPLHF; cdr3_nt: TGTGCCAGCAGCTCCCGGGTGGCGGGGGCGAGCTCACCCCTCCACTTT
v_call: TRBV27; d_call: .; j_call: TRBJ1-5; clone_size: .; cdr3_aa: CASRPLGAGIGNQPQHF; cdr3_nt: TGTGCCAGCAGACCCTTAGGCGCAGGGATCGGCAATCAGCCCCAGCATTTT
v_call: TRBV20-1; d_call: .; j_call: TRBJ2-1; clone_size: .; cdr3_aa: CSALLAREQFF; cdr3_nt: TGCAGTGCGTTACTAGCCCGTGAGCAGTTCTTC
v_call: TRBV19; d_call: TRBD1; j_call: TRBJ1-5; clone_size: .; cdr3_aa: CASSIEQGAAQPQHF; cdr3_nt: TGTGCCAGTAGTATAGAACAGGGGGCCGCTCAGCCCCAGCATTTT
v_call: TRBV5-6; d_call: .; j_call: TRBJ2-3; clone_size: .; cdr3_aa: CASTLERADTQYF; cdr3_nt: TGTGCCAGCACTTTAGAGAGGGCAGATACGCAGTATTTT
v_call: TRBV7-9; d_call: TRBD1; j_call: TRBJ1-4; clone_size: .; cdr3_aa: CASSSGTGGGHNEKLFF; cdr3_nt: TGTGCCAGCAGCTCCGGGACAGGGGGAGGTCATAATGAAAAACTGTTTTTT
v_call: TRBV5-4; d_call: .; j_call: TRBJ2-2; clone_size: .; cdr3_aa: CASSSPGAVGELFF; cdr3_nt: TGTGCCAGCAGTTCTCCTGGGGCTGTCGGGGAGCTGTTTTTT
v_call: TRBV28; d_call: .; j_call: TRBJ1-2; clone_size: .; cdr3_aa: CASSGGARYGYTF; cdr3_nt: TGTGCCAGCAGTGGGGGGGCCAGATATGGCTACACCTTC
v_call: TRBV5-1; d_call: TRBD1; j_call: TRBJ1-3; clone_size: once; cdr3_aa: CASSPRTGSSGNTIYF; cdr3_nt: TGCGCCAGCAGCCCACGGACAGGGAGCTCTGGAAACACCATATATTTT
v_call: TRBV5-6; d_call: .; j_call: TRBJ1-6; clone_size: .; cdr3_aa: CASSLDRDSPLHF; cdr3_nt: TGTGCCAGCAGCTTGGACAGAGATTCACCCCTCCACTTT
v_call: TRBV5-6; d_call: TRBD1; j_call: TRBJ1-2; clone_size: .; cdr3_aa: CASFRWTGRYGYTF; cdr3_nt: TGTGCCAGCTTCCGATGGACAGGGCGATATGGCTACACCTTC
v_call: TRBV4-2; d_call: TRBD1; j_call: TRBJ1-2; clone_size: once; cdr3_aa: CASSRPGQGNGYTF; cdr3_nt: TGTGCCAGCAGCCGGCCGGGACAGGGAAATGGCTACACCTTC
v_call: TRBV19; d_call: TRBD1; j_call: TRBJ1-6; clone_size: .; cdr3_aa: CASSNRDRVNSPLHF; cdr3_nt: TGTGCCAGTAGTAACCGGGACAGGGTGAATTCACCCCTCCACTTT
v_call: TRBV4-3; d_call: TRBD1; j_call: TRBJ1-1; clone_size: .; cdr3_aa: CASSQDLQGVTEAFF; cdr3_nt: TGCGCCAGCAGCCAAGATTTACAGGGGGTTACTGAAGCTTTCTTT
v_call: TRBV5-4; d_call: TRBD1; j_call: TRBJ1-2; clone_size: .; cdr3_aa: CASSPGTERDGYTF; cdr3_nt: TGTGCCAGCAGCCCGGGGACAGAGCGCGATGGCTACACCTTC
v_call: TRBV7-8; d_call: TRBD1; j_call: TRBJ2-7; clone_size: .; cdr3_aa: CASSLTGTGTNEQYF; cdr3_nt: TGTGCCAGCAGCTTGACGGGGACAGGGACGAACGAGCAGTACTTC
v_call: TRBV16; d_call: TRBD1; j_call: TRBJ1-1; clone_size: .; cdr3_aa: CASSATGDFMNTEAFF; cdr3_nt: TGTGCCAGCAGCGCGACAGGGGATTTCATGAACACTGAAGCTTTCTTT
v_call: TRBV6-5; d_call: .; j_call: TRBJ1-4; clone_size: .; cdr3_aa: CASSSGGRTNEKLFF; cdr3_nt: TGTGCCAGCAGTTCGGGGGGGAGGACTAATGAAAAACTGTTTTTT
v_call: TRBV7-8; d_call: .; j_call: TRBJ1-1; clone_size: .; cdr3_aa: CASSLAGQGYSTEAFF; cdr3_nt: TGTGCCAGCAGCTTAGCGGGGCAGGGTTATAGCACTGAAGCTTTCTTT
v_call: TRBV5-4; d_call: .; j_call: TRBJ1-1; clone_size: .; cdr3_aa: CASILTGRRNTEAFF; cdr3_nt: TGTGCCAGCATCCTGACAGGACGGAGGAACACTGAAGCTTTCTTT
v_call: TRBV11-3; d_call: .; j_call: TRBJ2-7; clone_size: once; cdr3_aa: CASSSPMRQEYEQYF; cdr3_nt: TGTGCCAGCAGCTCTCCAATGCGACAGGAGTACGAGCAGTACTTC
v_call: TRBV5-4; d_call: TRBD1; j_call: TRBJ2-4; clone_size: .; cdr3_aa: CASSYRGNQNIQYF; cdr3_nt: TGTGCCAGCAGCTACAGGGGGAACCAAAACATTCAGTACTTC
v_call: TRBV5-1; d_call: .; j_call: TRBJ2-1; clone_size: .; cdr3_aa: CASSRQSTGDMGEQFF; cdr3_nt: TGCGCCAGCAGCCGGCAGTCTACAGGTGATATGGGTGAGCAGTTCTTC
v_call: TRBV7-9; d_call: .; j_call: TRBJ1-2; clone_size: .; cdr3_aa: CASSRGTGTNYGYTF; cdr3_nt: TGTGCCAGCAGCCGGGGGACGGGGACTAACTATGGCTACACCTTC